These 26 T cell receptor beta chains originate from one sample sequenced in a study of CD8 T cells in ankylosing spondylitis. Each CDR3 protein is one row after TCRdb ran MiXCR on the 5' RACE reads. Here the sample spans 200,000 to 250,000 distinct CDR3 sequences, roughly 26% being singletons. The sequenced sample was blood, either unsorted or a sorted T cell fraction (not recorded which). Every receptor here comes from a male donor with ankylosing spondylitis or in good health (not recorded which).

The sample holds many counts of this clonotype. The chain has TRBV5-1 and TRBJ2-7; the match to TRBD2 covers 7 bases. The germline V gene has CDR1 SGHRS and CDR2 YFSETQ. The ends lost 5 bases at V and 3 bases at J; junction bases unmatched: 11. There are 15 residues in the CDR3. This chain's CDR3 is CASRNSGLSYYEQYF. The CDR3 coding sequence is TGCGCCAGCAGAAACTCGGGACTAAGCTACTACGAGCAGTACTTC.

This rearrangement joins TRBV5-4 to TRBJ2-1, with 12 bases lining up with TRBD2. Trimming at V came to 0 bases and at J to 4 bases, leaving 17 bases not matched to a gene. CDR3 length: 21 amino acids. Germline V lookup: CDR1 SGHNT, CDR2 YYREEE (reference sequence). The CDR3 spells CASSLVARTSGTTGDYNEQFF. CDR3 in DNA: TGTGCCAGCAGCTTGGTGGCACGGACTAGCGGGACGACTGGAGATTACAATGAGCAGTTCTTC.

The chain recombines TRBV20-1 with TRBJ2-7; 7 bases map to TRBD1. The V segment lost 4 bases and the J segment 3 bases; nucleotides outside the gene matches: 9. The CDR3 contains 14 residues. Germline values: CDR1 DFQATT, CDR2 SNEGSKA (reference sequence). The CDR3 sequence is CSATTQGRSYEQYF. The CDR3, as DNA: TGCAGTGCTACGACACAGGGGAGAAGCTACGAGCAGTACTTC.

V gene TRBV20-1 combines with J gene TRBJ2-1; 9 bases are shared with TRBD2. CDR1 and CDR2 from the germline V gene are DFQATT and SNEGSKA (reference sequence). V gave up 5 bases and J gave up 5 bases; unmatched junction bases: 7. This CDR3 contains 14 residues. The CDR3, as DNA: TGCAGTGCTGGCGGGGCTAGCGGGAACAATGAGCAGTTCTTC. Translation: CSAGGASGNNEQFF.

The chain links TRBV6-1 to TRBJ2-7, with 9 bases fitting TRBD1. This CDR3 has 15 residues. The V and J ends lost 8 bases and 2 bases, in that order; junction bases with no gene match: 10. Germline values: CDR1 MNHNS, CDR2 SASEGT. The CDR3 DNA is TGTGCCAGCTCCACAAACAGGGGGCCCACCTACGAGCAGTACTTC. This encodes CASSTNRGPTYEQYF.

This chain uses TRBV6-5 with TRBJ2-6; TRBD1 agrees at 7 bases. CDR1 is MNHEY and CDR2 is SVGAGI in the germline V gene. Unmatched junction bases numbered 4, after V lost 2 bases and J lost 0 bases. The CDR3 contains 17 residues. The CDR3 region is CASSYGQAYSGANVLTF. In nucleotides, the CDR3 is TGTGCCAGCAGTTACGGACAGGCCTACTCTGGGGCCAACGTCCTGACTTTC.

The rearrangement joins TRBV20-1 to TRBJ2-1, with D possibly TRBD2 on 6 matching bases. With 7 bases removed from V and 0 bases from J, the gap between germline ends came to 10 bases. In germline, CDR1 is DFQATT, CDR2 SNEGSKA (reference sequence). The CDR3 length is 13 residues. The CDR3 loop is CSVLASSYNEQFF. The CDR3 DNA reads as TGCAGTGTTCTAGCGAGCTCCTACAATGAGCAGTTCTTC.

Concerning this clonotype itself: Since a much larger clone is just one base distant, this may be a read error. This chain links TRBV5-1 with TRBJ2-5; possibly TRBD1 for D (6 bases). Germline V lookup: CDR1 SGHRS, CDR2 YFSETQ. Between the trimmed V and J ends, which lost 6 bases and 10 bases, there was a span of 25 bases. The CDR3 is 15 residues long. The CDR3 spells CASTLSWGPGKIQYF. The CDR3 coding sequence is TGCGCCAGCACCCTCAGTTGGGGGCCGGGGAAGATCCAGTACTTC.

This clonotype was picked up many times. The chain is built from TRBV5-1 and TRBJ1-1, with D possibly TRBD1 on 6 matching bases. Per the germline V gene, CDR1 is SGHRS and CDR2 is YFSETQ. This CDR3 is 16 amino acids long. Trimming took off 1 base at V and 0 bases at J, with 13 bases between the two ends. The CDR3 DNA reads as TGCGCCAGCAGCTTGCAACCGGGACAAATGAACACTGAAGCTTTCTTT. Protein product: CASSLQPGQMNTEAFF.

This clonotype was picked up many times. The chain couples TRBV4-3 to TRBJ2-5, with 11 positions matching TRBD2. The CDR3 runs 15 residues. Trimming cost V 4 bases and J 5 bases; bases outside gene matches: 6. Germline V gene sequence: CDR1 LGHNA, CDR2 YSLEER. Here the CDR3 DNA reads TGCGCCAGCAGCCTAACTAGCGGGAGTGTGGAGACCCAGTACTTC. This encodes CASSLTSGSVETQYF.

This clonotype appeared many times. CDR3 coding DNA: TGTGCCAGCAGCGATCCGGGACTAGCGGCAAACGAGCAGTACTTC. Residues: CASSDPGLAANEQYF. This rearrangement joins TRBV3-1 to TRBJ2-7; 11 bases fit TRBD2. Germline loops: CDR1 LGHDT, CDR2 YNNKEL (reference sequence). V lost 5 bases, J lost 5 bases, and 8 bases stayed unmatched. This CDR3 spans 15 amino acids.

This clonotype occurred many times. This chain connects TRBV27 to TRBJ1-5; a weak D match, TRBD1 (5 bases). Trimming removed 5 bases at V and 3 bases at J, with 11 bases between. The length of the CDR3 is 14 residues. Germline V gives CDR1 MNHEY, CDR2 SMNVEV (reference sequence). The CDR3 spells CASSPRDFNQPQHF. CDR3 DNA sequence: TGTGCCAGCAGTCCCCGGGACTTCAATCAGCCCCAGCATTTT.

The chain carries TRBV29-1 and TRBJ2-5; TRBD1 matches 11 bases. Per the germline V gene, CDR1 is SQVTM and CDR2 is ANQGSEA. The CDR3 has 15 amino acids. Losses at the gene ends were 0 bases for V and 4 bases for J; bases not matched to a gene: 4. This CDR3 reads CSVEDGQGALETQYF. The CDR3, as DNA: TGCAGCGTTGAAGACGGACAGGGGGCTCTAGAGACCCAGTACTTC.

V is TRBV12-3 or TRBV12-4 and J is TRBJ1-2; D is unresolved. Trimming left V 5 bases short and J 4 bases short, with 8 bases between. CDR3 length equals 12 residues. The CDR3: CASSGVVYGYTF. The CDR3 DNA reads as TGTGCCAGCAGTGGAGTCGTCTATGGCTACACCTTC.

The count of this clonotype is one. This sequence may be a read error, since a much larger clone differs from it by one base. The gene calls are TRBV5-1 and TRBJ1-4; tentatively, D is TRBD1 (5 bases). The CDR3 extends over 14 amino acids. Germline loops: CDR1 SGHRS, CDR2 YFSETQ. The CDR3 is CASSLIPGNAKLFF. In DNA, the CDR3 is TGCGCCAGCAGCTTGATCCCAGGGAATGCAAAACTGTTTTTT.

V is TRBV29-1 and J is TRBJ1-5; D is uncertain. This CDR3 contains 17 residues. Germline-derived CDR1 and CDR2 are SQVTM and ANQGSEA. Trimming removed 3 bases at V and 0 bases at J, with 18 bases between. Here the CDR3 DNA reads TGCAGCGTTGATTCGGGCCATCGACGTGGTAGCAATCAGCCCCAGCATTTT. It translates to CSVDSGHRRGSNQPQHF. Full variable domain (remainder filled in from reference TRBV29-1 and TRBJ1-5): SAVISQKPSRDICQRGTSLTIQCQVDSQVTMMFWYRQQPGQSLTLIATANQGSEATYESGFVIDKFPISRPNLTFSTLTVSNMSPEDSSIYLCSVDSGHRRGSNQPQHFGDGTRLSIL.

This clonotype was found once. As DNA, the CDR3 is TGTGCCAGCAGCTTAACTGGAGTGGGCGGCGGGGGACCGGTCGGGCAGTTCTTC. Translated: CASSLTGVGGGGPVGQFF. The gene calls are TRBV11-1 and TRBJ2-1; 7 bases line up with TRBD2. V was clipped by 2 bases and J by 12 bases; unmatched bases: 22. There are 18 residues in the CDR3. Germline loops: CDR1 SGHAT, CDR2 FQDESV (reference sequence).

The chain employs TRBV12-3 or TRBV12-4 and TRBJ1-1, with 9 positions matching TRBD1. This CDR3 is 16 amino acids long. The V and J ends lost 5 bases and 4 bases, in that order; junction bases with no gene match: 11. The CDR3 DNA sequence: TGTGCCAGCAGTCGGGTCCCGGGACAGGGATCCACTGAAGCTTTCTTT. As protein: CASSRVPGQGSTEAFF.

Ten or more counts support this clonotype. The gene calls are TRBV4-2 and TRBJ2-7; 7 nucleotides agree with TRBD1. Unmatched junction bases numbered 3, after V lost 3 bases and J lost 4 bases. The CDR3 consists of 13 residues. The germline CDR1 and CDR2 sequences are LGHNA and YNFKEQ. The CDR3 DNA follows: TGTGCCAGCAGCCAGACAGGGAATTACGAGCAGTACTTC. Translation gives CASSQTGNYEQYF.

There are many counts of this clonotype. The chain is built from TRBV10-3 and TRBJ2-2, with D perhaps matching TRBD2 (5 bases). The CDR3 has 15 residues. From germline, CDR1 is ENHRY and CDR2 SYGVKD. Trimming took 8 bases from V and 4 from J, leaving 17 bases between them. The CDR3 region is CAIGRVAKGTGELFF. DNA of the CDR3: TGTGCCATCGGGAGAGTAGCCAAGGGCACCGGGGAGCTGTTTTTT.

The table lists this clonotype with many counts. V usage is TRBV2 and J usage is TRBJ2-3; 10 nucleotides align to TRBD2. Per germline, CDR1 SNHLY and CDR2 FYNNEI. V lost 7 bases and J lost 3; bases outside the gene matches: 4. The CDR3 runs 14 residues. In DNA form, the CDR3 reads TGTGCCAGCAAAGGACTAGCGGCTACAGATACGCAGTATTTT. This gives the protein CASKGLAATDTQYF.

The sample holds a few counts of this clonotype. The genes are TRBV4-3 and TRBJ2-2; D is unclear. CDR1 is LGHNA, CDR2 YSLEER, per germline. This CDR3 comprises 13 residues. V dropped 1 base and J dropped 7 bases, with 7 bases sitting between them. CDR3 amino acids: CASSQVGFGELFF. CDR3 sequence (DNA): TGCGCCAGCAGCCAAGTGGGTTTCGGGGAGCTGTTTTTT.

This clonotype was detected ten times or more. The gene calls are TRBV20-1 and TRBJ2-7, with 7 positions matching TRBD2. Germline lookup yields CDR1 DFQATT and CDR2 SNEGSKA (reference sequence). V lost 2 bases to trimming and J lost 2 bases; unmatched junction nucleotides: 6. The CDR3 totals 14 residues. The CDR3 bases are TGCAGTGCTAGATCACCAGCGGGGACCTACGAGCAGTACTTC. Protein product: CSARSPAGTYEQYF.

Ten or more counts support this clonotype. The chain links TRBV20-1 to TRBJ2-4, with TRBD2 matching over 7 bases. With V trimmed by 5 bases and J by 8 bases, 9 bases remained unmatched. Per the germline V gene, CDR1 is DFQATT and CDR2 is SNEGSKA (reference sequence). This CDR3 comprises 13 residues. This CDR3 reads CSAGGLVSYIQYF. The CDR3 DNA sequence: TGCAGTGCTGGAGGACTAGTCTCGTACATTCAGTACTTC.

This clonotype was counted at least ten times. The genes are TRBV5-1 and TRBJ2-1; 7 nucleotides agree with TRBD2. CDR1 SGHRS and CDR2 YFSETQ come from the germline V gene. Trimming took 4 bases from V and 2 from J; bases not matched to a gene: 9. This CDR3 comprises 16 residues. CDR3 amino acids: CASSPRLGRAYNEQFF. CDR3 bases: TGCGCCAGCAGCCCCCGTTTGGGGAGGGCCTACAATGAGCAGTTCTTC.

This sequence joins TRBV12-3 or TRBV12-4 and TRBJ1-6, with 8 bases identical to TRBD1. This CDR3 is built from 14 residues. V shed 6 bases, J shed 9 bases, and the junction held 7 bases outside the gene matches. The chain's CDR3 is CASRPDRVRSPLHF. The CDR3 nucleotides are TGTGCCAGCAGACCGGACAGGGTGCGTTCACCCCTCCACTTT.